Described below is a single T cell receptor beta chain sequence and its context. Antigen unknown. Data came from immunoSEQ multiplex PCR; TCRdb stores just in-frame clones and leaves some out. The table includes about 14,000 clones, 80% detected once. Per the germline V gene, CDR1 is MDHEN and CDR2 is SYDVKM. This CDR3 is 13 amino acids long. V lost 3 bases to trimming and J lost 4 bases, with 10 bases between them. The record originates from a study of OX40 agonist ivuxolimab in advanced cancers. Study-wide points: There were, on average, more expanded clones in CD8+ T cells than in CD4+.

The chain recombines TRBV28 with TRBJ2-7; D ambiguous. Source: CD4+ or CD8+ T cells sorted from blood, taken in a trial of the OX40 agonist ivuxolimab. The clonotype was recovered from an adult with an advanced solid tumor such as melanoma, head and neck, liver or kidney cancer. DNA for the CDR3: TGTGCCAGCAGTTTTAACATAGGGTACGAGCAGTACTTC. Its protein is CASSFNIGYEQYF.